These 20 T cell receptor beta chains share one sample of origin, sequenced in a study of blood T cell repertoires in COVID-19. Assay used: immunoSEQ multiplex PCR; TCRdb lists only in-frame clones, some missing. Among roughly 180,000 clones listed, about 95% were seen once. Specimen: peripheral blood. The receptor source for this set is a man aged 25 to 45 with COVID-19, enrolled during active disease.

The V gene is TRBV11-2, the J gene TRBJ2-7; the match to TRBD1 covers 9 bases. The CDR3 totals 15 residues. Germline V gives CDR1 SGHAT, CDR2 FQNNGV. Trimming removed 5 bases from V and 2 bases from J; junction bases left unmatched: 7. CDR3 in amino acids: CASSTGQGITYEQYF. The CDR3 DNA reads TGTGCCAGCAGCACGGGACAGGGTATCACCTACGAGCAGTACTTC. The whole variable domain, remainder taken from reference TRBV11-2 and TRBJ2-7, is EAGVAQSPRYKIIEKRQSVAFWCNPISGHATLYWYQQILGQGPKLLIQFQNNGVVDDSQLPKDRFSAERLKGVDSTLKIQPAKLEDSAVYLCASSTGQGITYEQYFGPGTRLTVT.

The J gene is TRBJ1-4, the V gene TRBV19, with a possible D match to TRBD1 (6 bases). Germline lookup yields CDR1 LNHDA and CDR2 SQIVND (reference sequence). The CDR3 extends over 16 amino acids. Between the trimmed V and J ends, which lost 5 bases and 6 bases, there was a span of 19 bases. CDR3 amino acids: CASSPSAETGHEKLFF. DNA for the CDR3: TGTGCCAGTAGTCCCAGCGCAGAGACAGGTCATGAAAAACTGTTTTTT.

Turning to this clone: Other DNA sequences in this sample translate to the same CDR3. The chain uses TRBV19 and TRBJ1-5, with D maybe TRBD1 (5 bases). This CDR3 has 14 amino acids. V was cut by 5 bases and J by 4 bases, with 12 bases left in between. CDR1 and CDR2 (germline): LNHDA, SQIVND (reference sequence). This CDR3 is CASSLGGGNQPQHF. Written as DNA, the CDR3 is TGTGCCAGTAGTTTGGGGGGAGGGAATCAGCCCCAGCATTTT.

The CDR3 coding sequence is TGCAGCGTTGCCCGACAGGGATCCTACAATGAGCAGTTCTTC. Encoded protein: CSVARQGSYNEQFF. The chain is built from TRBV29-1 and TRBJ2-1; TRBD1 matches at 7 bases. CDR1 and CDR2 (germline): SQVTM, ANQGSEA. The CDR3 covers 14 residues. J lost 1 base, V lost 4 bases, and 4 bases had no gene match.

This chain links TRBV9 with TRBJ2-5, with 12 nucleotides matching TRBD2. The trim removed 4 bases at V and 5 bases at J, leaving 9 bases unmatched. Germline V gives CDR1 SGDLS, CDR2 YYNGEE. This CDR3 contains 16 residues. Here the CDR3 reads CASSPPSLAGGETQYF. The DNA of the CDR3 is TGTGCCAGCAGCCCTCCCTCTCTAGCGGGGGGGGAGACCCAGTACTTC.

The chain carries TRBV5-1 and TRBJ1-1, with 7 bases aligning to TRBD1. V lost 4 bases and J lost 0; bases outside the gene matches: 6. The CDR3 runs to 15 residues. From germline, CDR1 is SGHRS and CDR2 YFSETQ. The CDR3 nucleotides are TGCGCCAGCAGCAGAACAGGGGCCCTGAACACTGAAGCTTTCTTT. Amino acid sequence: CASSRTGALNTEAFF.

This clone was observed a few times. V gene TRBV3-1 (or the pseudogene TRBV3-2) combines with J gene TRBJ2-7; 9 bases are shared with TRBD1. Germline trimming cut 1 base from V and 6 bases from J; bases unmatched to any gene: 4. The CDR3 loop spans 14 amino acids. Germline loops: CDR1 LGHDT, CDR2 YNNKEL (reference sequence). The CDR3 sequence: CASSQGQGVGEQYF. The CDR3 DNA sequence: TGTGCCAGCAGCCAAGGACAGGGGGTGGGCGAGCAGTACTTC.

The gene calls are TRBV5-3 and TRBJ2-2, with TRBD2 as a possible D gene (7 bases). TRBV5-3 is an ORF, with its function uncertain. The CDR3 has 18 amino acids. V lost 0 bases, J lost 4 bases, and 19 bases lay in between. The DNA for the CDR3 is TGTGCCAGAAGCTTGGTTAGGGGGGGGCCGAGAGGCACCGGGGAGCTGTTTTTT. Translated, it gives CARSLVRGGPRGTGELFF.

The rearrangement joins TRBV18 to TRBJ2-2; no clear D. This CDR3 contains 15 residues. Germline V gene lookup returns CDR1 KGHSH and CDR2 LQKENI. Between the trimmed V and J ends, which lost 5 bases and 3 bases, there was a span of 13 bases. In DNA form, the CDR3 reads TGTGCCAGCTCAGCTATTCGGTCTGACACCGGGGAGCTGTTTTTT. Translating gives CASSAIRSDTGELFF.

The V gene is TRBV11-2, the J gene TRBJ2-7; 9 nucleotides line up with TRBD1. The germline gives CDR1 SGHAT, CDR2 FQNNGV. Losses at the gene ends were 1 base for V and 3 bases for J; bases not matched to a gene: 4. The CDR3 extends over 15 amino acids. Written as DNA, the CDR3 is TGTGCCAGCAGCTTAGGGACAGGGGTTTTCTACGAGCAGTACTTC. Its translation: CASSLGTGVFYEQYF.

This sequence joins TRBV20-1 and TRBJ1-5, with D possibly being TRBD1 (6 bases). V lost 3 bases and J lost 4, with 19 bases in between. The CDR3 is 16 residues long. Germline lookup yields CDR1 DFQATT and CDR2 SNEGSKA (reference sequence). The CDR3 protein is CSASLPSPGANQPQHF. Here the CDR3 DNA reads TGCAGTGCTAGTTTGCCCTCCCCAGGGGCGAATCAGCCCCAGCATTTT.

V and J are TRBV27 and TRBJ2-1, with TRBD1 matching 12 bases. The CDR3 is made up of 14 amino acids. Germline CDR1 MNHEY, CDR2 SMNVEV (reference sequence). Unmatched junction bases numbered 2, after V lost 4 bases and J lost 7 bases. This CDR3 is CASSWGQGANEQFF. The CDR3 DNA sequence: TGTGCCAGCAGTTGGGGACAGGGGGCAAATGAGCAGTTCTTC.

V and J are TRBV5-1 and TRBJ2-2; D possibly corresponds to TRBD1 (5 bases). The V gene lost 0 bases and the J gene lost 2 bases, with 11 bases spanning the gap. Germline lookup yields CDR1 SGHRS and CDR2 YFSETQ. The CDR3 loop spans 16 amino acids. CDR3 DNA sequence: TGCGCCAGCAGCTTGGTTCCAGGGATTAACACCGGGGAGCTGTTTTTT. Encoded protein: CASSLVPGINTGELFF.

This chain links TRBV6-5 with TRBJ2-2, with D possibly being TRBD1 (5 bases). CDR1 is MNHEY, CDR2 SVGAGI, per germline. This CDR3 comprises 15 residues. V lost 10 bases to trimming and J lost 1 base, with 16 bases between them. CDR3: CAILGPGQNTGELFF. In nucleotides, the CDR3 is TGTGCCATCCTGGGGCCAGGCCAGAACACCGGGGAGCTGTTTTTT.

The chain combines TRBV30 with TRBJ2-1; D not resolved. The germline CDR1 and CDR2 sequences are GTSNPN and SVGIG (reference sequence). The CDR3 loop spans 11 amino acids. The ends were cut back, 2 bases at V and 8 bases at J, with 7 bases in the middle. CDR3 sequence: CAWSFGYEQFF. In nucleotides, the CDR3 is TGTGCCTGGAGTTTTGGCTATGAGCAGTTCTTC.

The CDR3 DNA follows: TGCGCCAGCAGCCAAGATCCCACAGGGGTTTCCTACGAGCAGTACTTC. The encoded protein is CASSQDPTGVSYEQYF. The chain employs TRBV4-1 and TRBJ2-7, with 7 nucleotides matching TRBD1. Trimming took 0 bases from V and 1 from J; bases not matched to a gene: 6. CDR1 and CDR2 (germline): MGHRA, YSYEKL. This CDR3 is built from 16 residues.

The chain employs TRBV12-3 or TRBV12-4 and TRBJ2-5; maybe TRBD2 (6 bases). V lost 4 bases and J 3 bases, leaving 9 bases between the germline ends. The CDR3 covers 13 residues. CDR3 nucleotide sequence: TGTGCCAGCAGTTGGGGCGGGGAAGAGACCCAGTACTTC. It encodes CASSWGGEETQYF.

This chain connects TRBV19 to TRBJ2-5; TRBD2 might be the D (7 bases). There are 12 residues in the CDR3. Germline V CDR1 and CDR2: LNHDA, SQIVND (reference sequence). Trimming left V 4 bases short and J 9 bases short, with 12 bases between. The CDR3 nucleotides read TGTGCCAGTAGTACTCGAGGGGGGGCCCAGTACTTC. This codes for CASSTRGGAQYF.

This chain uses TRBV11-2 with TRBJ1-2, with 7 positions matching TRBD1. The V and J ends lost 5 bases and 5 bases, in that order; junction bases with no gene match: 20. This CDR3 has 18 amino acids. Germline CDR1 SGHAT, CDR2 FQNNGV. CDR3: CASSPKPGQAKGGYGYTF. CDR3 nucleotide sequence: TGTGCCAGCAGCCCCAAACCCGGACAGGCAAAGGGGGGATATGGCTACACCTTC.

V gene TRBV7-9 combines with J gene TRBJ2-7; D unclear. V lost 10 bases and J lost 5, with 12 bases in between. Germline V gene sequence: CDR1 SEHNR, CDR2 FQNEAQ (reference sequence). The CDR3 totals 11 residues. The CDR3 DNA is TGTGCCATTCCGCGCAGGAACGAGCAGTACTTC. The encoded protein is CAIPRRNEQYF.